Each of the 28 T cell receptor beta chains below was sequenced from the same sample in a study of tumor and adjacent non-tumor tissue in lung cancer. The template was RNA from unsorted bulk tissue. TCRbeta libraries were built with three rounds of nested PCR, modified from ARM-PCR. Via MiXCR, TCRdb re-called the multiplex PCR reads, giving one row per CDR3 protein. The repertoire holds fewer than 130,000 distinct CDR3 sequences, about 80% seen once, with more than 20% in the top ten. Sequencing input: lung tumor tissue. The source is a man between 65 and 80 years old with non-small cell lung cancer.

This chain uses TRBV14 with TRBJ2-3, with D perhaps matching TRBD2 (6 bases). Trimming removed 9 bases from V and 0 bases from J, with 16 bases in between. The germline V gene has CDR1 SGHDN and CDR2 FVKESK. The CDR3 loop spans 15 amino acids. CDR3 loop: CARTRDSDSTDTQYF. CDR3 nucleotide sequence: TGTGCCAGGACCCGGGACTCCGATAGCACAGATACGCAGTATTTT.

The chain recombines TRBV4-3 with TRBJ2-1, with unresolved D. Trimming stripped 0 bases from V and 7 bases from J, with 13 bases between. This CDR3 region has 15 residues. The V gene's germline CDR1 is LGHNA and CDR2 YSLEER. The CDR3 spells CASSQDLRAGNEQFF. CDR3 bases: TGCGCCAGCAGCCAAGATTTAAGGGCTGGTAATGAGCAGTTCTTC.

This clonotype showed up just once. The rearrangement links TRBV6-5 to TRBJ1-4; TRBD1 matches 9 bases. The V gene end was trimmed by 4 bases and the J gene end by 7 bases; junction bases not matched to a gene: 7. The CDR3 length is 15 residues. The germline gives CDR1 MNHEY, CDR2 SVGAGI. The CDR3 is CASSSGQGRGEKLFF. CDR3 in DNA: TGTGCCAGCAGTTCTGGACAGGGGAGGGGTGAAAAACTGTTTTTT.

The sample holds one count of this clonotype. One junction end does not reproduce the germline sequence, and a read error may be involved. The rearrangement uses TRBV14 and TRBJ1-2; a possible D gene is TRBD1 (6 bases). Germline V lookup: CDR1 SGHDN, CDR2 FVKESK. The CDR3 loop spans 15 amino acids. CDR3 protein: CASIQAPTGLGGYTF. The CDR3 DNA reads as TGTGCCAGCATCCAAGCCCCTACAGGGCTTGGCGGCTACACCTTC.

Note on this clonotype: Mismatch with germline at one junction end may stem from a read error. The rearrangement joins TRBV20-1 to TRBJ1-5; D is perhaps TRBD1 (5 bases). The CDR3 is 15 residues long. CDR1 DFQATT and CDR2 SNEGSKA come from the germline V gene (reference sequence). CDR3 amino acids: CSAGGPGLSQKPRHF. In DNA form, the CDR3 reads TGCAGTGCTGGAGGACCGGGGCTCTCGCAGAAGCCCCGGCATTTT.

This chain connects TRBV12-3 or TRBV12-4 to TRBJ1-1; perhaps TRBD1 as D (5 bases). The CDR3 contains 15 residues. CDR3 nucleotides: TGTGCTATCGGTTTGGGGAGGGGCATGAACACTGAAGCTTTCTTT. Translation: CAIGLGRGMNTEAFF.

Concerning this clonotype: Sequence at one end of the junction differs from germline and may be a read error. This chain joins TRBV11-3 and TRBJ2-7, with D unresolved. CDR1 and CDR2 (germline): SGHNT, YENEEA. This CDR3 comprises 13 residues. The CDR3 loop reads CVSSLFGGYEHYF. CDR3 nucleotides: TGTGTCAGCAGCTTGTTTGGTGGATACGAACACTACTTC.

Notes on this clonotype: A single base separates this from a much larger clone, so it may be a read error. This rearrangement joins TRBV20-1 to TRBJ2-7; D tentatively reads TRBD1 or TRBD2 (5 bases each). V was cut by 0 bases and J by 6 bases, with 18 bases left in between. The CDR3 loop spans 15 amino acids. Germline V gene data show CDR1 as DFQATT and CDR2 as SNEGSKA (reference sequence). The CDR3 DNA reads TGCAGTGCTAGAGATTATGGGAGAGGGGTAGGCGAGCAGTACTTC. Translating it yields CSARDYGRGVGEQYF.

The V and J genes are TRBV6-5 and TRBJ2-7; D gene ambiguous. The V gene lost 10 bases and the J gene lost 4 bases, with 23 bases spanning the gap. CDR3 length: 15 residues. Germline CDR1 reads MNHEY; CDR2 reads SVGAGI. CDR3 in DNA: TGTGCCATCGGAAGGAGATTAGCAGATTCTTACGAGCAGTACTTC. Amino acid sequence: CAIGRRLADSYEQYF.

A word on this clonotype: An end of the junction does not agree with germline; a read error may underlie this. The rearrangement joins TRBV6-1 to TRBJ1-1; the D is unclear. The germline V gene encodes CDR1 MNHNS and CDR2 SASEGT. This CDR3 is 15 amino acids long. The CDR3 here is CASSERRNLHTEVFF. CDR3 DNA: TGTGCCAGCAGTGAACGTAGGAACTTGCACACTGAAGTTTTCTTT.

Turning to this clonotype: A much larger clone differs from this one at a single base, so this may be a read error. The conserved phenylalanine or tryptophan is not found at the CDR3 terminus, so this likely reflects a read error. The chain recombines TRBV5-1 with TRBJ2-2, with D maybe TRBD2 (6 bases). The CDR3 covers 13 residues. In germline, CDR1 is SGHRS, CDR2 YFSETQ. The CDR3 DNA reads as TGCGCCAGCAGCTTGGATGGGATCGGGGGGCTGTTTCTT. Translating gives CASSLDGIGGLFL.

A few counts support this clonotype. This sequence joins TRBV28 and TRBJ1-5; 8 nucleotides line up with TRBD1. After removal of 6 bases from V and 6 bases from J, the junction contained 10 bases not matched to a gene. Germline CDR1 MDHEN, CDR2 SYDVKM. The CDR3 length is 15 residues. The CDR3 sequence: CASRLSGGKGQPQHF. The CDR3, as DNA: TGTGCCAGCAGGCTGTCAGGGGGCAAAGGTCAGCCCCAGCATTTT.

For the CDR3, the DNA is TGTGCCATCAGTTCGGGAGAGGGAGAACATGAGCAGTTCTTC. Protein sequence: CAISSGEGEHEQFF. This chain links TRBV10-3 with TRBJ2-1; TRBD2 is a possible D gene (6 bases). Germline V gene sequence: CDR1 ENHRY, CDR2 SYGVKD. The germline V and J ends were trimmed by 5 bases and 8 bases, with 16 bases remaining between them. CDR3 length: 14 residues.

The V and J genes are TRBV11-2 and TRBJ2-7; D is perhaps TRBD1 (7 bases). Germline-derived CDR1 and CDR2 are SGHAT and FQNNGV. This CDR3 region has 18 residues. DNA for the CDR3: TGTGTGAGCACCCGAACCAGAACAGGGGACTCTGGGGACTACGAGCAGTACTTC. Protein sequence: CVSTRTRTGDSGDYEQYF.

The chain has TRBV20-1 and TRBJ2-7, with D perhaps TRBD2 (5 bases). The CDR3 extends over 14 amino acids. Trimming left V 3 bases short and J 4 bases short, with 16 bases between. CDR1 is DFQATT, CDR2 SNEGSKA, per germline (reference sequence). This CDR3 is CSASGGRSQYEQYF. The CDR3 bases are TGCAGTGCTAGTGGAGGACGGTCCCAATACGAGCAGTACTTC.

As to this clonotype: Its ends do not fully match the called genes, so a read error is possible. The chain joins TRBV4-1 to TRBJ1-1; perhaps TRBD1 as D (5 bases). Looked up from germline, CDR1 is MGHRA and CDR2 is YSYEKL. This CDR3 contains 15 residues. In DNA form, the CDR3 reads TGCTCCAGCAGCCTTTGGGGACTGGCGAACACTCAAGCTCTCTTT. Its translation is CSSSLWGLANTQALF.

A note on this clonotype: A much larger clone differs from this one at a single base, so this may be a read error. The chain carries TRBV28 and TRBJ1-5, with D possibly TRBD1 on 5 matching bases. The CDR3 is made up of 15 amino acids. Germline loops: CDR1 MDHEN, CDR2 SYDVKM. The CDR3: CANSLGRGGGQPQHF. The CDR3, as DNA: TGTGCCAACAGTTTAGGTAGGGGCGGGGGTCAGCCCCAGCATTTT. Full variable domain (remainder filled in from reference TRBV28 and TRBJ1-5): DVKVTQSSRYLVKRTGEKVFLECVQDMDHENMFWYRQDPGLGLRLIYFSYDVKMKEKGDIPEGYSVSREKKERFSLILESASTNQTSMYLCANSLGRGGGQPQHFGDGTRLSIL.

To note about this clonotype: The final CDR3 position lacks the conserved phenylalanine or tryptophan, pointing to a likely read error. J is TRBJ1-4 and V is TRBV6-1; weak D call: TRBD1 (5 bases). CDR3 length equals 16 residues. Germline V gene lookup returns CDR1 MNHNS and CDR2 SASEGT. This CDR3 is CASSEVGLGADQKLFL. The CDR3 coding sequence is TGTGCGAGCAGTGAAGTGGGTTTAGGGGCAGATCAAAAACTGTTTCTT.

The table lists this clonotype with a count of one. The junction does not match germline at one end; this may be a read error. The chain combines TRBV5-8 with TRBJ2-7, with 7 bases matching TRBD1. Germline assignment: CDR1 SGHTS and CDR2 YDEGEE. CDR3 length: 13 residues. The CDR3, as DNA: TGTGCCAGCAGCACCATTGACAGGGACGAGCACTACTTC. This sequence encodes CASSTIDRDEHYF.

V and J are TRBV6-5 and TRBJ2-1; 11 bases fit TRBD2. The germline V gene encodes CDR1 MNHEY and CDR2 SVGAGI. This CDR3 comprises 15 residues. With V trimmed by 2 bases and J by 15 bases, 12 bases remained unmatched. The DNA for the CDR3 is TGTGCCAGCAGTTACCATGGCCGTAGCGGGAGGGCGGCGTTCTTC. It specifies CASSYHGRSGRAAFF.

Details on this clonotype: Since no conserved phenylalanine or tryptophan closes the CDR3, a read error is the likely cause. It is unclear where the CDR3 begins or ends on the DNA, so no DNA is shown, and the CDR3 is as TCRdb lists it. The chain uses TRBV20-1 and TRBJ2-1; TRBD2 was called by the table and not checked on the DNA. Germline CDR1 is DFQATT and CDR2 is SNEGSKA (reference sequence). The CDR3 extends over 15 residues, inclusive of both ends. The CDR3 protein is CSVPDGTSRYNELFL.

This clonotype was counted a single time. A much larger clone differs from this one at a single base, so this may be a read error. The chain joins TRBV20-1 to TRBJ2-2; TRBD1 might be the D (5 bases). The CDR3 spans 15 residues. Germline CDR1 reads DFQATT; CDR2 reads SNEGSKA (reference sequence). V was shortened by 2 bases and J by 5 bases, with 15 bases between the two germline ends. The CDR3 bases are TGCAGTGCTAGAAACCGGACAAGGGATACCGGGGAGCTGTTTTTT. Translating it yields CSARNRTRDTGELFF.

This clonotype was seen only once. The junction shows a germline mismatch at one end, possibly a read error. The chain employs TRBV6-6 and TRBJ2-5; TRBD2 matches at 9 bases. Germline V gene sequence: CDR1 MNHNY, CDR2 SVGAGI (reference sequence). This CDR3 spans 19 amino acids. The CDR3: CVSRQKTSGGIFMGETQYF. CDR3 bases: TGTGTCAGCAGACAAAAGACTAGCGGTGGAATTTTTATGGGAGAGACCCAGTACTTC.

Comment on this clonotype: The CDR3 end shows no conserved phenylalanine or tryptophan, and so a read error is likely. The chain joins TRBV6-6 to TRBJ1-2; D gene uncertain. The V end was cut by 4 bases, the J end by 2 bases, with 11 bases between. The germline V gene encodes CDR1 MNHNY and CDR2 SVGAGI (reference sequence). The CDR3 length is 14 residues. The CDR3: CASSFKPPNYGYTL. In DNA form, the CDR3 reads TGTGCCAGCAGTTTTAAACCTCCAAACTATGGCTACACCCTC.

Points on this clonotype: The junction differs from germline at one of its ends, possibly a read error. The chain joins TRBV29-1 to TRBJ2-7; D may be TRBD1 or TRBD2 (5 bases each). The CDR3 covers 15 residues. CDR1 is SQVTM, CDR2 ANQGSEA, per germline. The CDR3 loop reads CSAATGRRLRDEHYF. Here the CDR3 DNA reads TGCAGCGCCGCCACCGGAAGGAGGCTACGGGACGAGCATTACTTC.

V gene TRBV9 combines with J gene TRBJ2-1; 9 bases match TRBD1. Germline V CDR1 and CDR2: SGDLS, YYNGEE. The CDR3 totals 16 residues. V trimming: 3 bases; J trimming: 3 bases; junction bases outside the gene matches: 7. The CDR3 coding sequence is TGTGCCAGCAGCGGACGACAGGGGGAAGTCTACAATGAGCAGTTCTTC. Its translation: CASSGRQGEVYNEQFF.

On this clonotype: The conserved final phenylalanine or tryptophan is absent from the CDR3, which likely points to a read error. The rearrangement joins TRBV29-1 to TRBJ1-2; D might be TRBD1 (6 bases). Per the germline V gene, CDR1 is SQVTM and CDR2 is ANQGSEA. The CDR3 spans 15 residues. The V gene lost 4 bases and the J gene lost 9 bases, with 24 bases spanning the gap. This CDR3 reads CSVGSPGHGGYSYTI. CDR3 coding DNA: TGCAGCGTTGGATCCCCGGGACACGGGGGATATAGCTACACCATC.

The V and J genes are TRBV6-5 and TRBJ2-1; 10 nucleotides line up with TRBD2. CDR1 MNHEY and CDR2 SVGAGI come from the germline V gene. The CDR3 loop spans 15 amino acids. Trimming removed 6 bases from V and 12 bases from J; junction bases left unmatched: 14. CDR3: CASRSLAGVGSGQFF. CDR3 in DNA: TGTGCCAGCAGATCCCTAGCGGGAGTGGGGAGTGGGCAGTTCTTC.